This T cell receptor beta chain was profiled in a study of blood T cell repertoires in COVID-19. Clones were read by immunoSEQ multiplex PCR, and TCRdb kept only the in-frame ones, dropping some. The sample includes around 70,000 clones, around 90% seen only once; the top ten take approximately 1.5%. The CDR3 consists of 15 residues. Input material: peripheral blood. The clonotype comes from a man aged 45-60 years with acute or convalescent COVID-19. The chain recombines TRBV21-1 with TRBJ1-3. TRBV21-1 is an annotated pseudogene. As DNA, the CDR3 is TGTGCCAGCAGCTTGAGGAGGACTTCTGGAAACACCATATATTTT. Translated, it gives CASSLRRTSGNTIYF.